The 21 T cell receptor beta chains below were found in one sample sequenced in a study of T-cell reconstitution after alpha-beta-depleted transplantation in children. Molecular barcoding with unique molecular identifiers was used for the TCRbeta library. Each CDR3 protein is one row after TCRdb ran MiXCR on the PCR reads. The profile shows roughly 570,000 distinct CDR3 sequences, 20% to 30% of them singletons. The material sequenced was PBMCs, taken before TCRalphabeta/CD19-depleted stem cell transplant. These receptors came from a boy younger than two with Wiskott-Aldrich syndrome, due to receive a stem cell transplant.

This clonotype has a single count. V and J are TRBV7-2 and TRBJ1-1; 7 bases match TRBD1. Germline V gives CDR1 SGHTA, CDR2 FQGNSA. This CDR3 comprises 14 residues. J gave up 6 bases and V 5 bases, and 9 bases lay outside the gene matches. The CDR3, as DNA: TGTGCCAGCAGCCGAGTCACGGGACAGCCTGAAGCTTTCTTT. It yields the protein CASSRVTGQPEAFF. Together with reference TRBV7-2 and TRBJ1-1, the CDR3 gives the full variable domain: GAGVSQSPSNKVTEKGKDVELRCDPISGHTALYWYRQSLGQGLEFLIYFQGNSAPDKSGLPSDRFSAERTGGSVSTLTIQRTQQEDSAVYLCASSRVTGQPEAFFGQGTRLTVV.

This clonotype occurred a few times. The V call is TRBV20-1, the J call TRBJ2-1, with TRBD2 identical over 9 bases. The V gene's germline CDR1 is DFQATT and CDR2 SNEGSKA (reference sequence). This CDR3 spans 16 amino acids. The V segment lost 1 base and the J segment 4 bases; nucleotides outside the gene matches: 8. The CDR3 DNA reads as TGCAGTGCTAGAGGCGGTAGCGGGAGAGGGTACAATGAGCAGTTCTTC. It translates to CSARGGSGRGYNEQFF.

The chain couples TRBV5-4 to TRBJ2-1; 14 positions agree with TRBD2. Germline CDR1 and CDR2: SGHNT and YYREEE (reference sequence). V lost 3 bases, J lost 3 bases, and 11 bases stayed unmatched. CDR3 size: 19 residues. The chain's CDR3 is CASSYRGTSGSTFYNEQFF. CDR3 nucleotides: TGTGCCAGCAGCTACCGGGGGACTAGCGGGAGTACTTTCTACAATGAGCAGTTCTTC. Using reference TRBV5-4 and TRBJ2-1 for the parts outside the CDR3, the full variable domain is ETGVTQSPTHLIKTRGQQVTLRCSSQSGHNTVSWYQQALGQGPQFIFQYYREEENGRGNFPPRFSGLQFPNYSSELNVNALELDDSALYLCASSYRGTSGSTFYNEQFFGPGTRLTVL.

Only a few counts were recorded for this clonotype. This chain links TRBV12-3 or TRBV12-4 with TRBJ2-2; the match to TRBD2 covers 7 bases. V was clipped by 1 base and J by 7 bases; unmatched bases: 9. There are 16 residues in the CDR3. In DNA, the CDR3 is TGTGCCAGCAGTTTAGTCCCAGCGGGACTCGGCGGGGAGCTGTTTTTT. Translation gives CASSLVPAGLGGELFF.

The chain recombines TRBV20-1 with TRBJ2-1; D is unclear. This CDR3 has 12 residues. The V gene's germline CDR1 is DFQATT and CDR2 SNEGSKA (reference sequence). Trimming shortened V by 3 bases and J by 5 bases, and 8 bases separated the two germline ends. CDR3 sequence: CSARNTNNEQFF. The DNA of the CDR3 is TGCAGTGCTAGGAATACTAACAATGAGCAGTTCTTC.

This sequence joins TRBV28 and TRBJ1-1; D gene unclear. This CDR3 comprises 13 residues. Trimming stripped 2 bases from V and 7 bases from J, with 11 bases between. Per germline, CDR1 MDHEN and CDR2 SYDVKM. The CDR3 region has the DNA TGTGCCAGCAGTTTACCGACCCGAAATGAAGCTTTCTTT. Translated: CASSLPTRNEAFF.

V gene TRBV15 combines with J gene TRBJ2-7; TRBD2 is a possible D gene (5 bases). This CDR3 has 14 amino acids. Germline V lookup: CDR1 LNHNV, CDR2 YYDKDF (reference sequence). Trimming shortened V by 3 bases and J by 7 bases, and 16 bases separated the two germline ends. The CDR3 spells CATSSAVGITEQYF. In nucleotides, the CDR3 is TGTGCCACCAGCAGCGCTGTCGGGATTACGGAGCAGTACTTC.

This clonotype was recorded a few times. The chain has TRBV29-1 and TRBJ2-1; possibly TRBD2 for D (6 bases). Germline V gene lookup returns CDR1 SQVTM and CDR2 ANQGSEA. This CDR3 has 11 amino acids. Trimming cost V 2 bases and J 16 bases, with 15 bases left between them. CDR3 in DNA: TGCAGCGTTGAACTAGTAGCGGCTGATTTCTTC. It yields the protein CSVELVAADFF.

V and J are TRBV4-2 and TRBJ2-1, with 10 positions matching TRBD2. Germline lookup yields CDR1 LGHNA and CDR2 YNFKEQ. Losses at the gene ends were 4 bases for V and 4 bases for J; bases not matched to a gene: 7. The CDR3 has 16 amino acids. CDR3 sequence reads: CASSPPLAGVYNEQFF. The DNA of the CDR3 is TGTGCCAGCAGCCCTCCGCTAGCGGGAGTTTACAATGAGCAGTTCTTC.

The gene calls are TRBV15 and TRBJ2-6, with 7 bases aligning to TRBD2. V gave up 8 bases and J gave up 0 bases; unmatched junction bases: 7. Germline loops: CDR1 LNHNV, CDR2 YYDKDF (reference sequence). CDR3 length: 16 residues. CDR3 in amino acids: CATLGRENSGANVLTF. In DNA form, the CDR3 reads TGTGCCACCCTGGGGCGGGAGAACTCTGGGGCCAACGTCCTGACTTTC.

The rearrangement links TRBV21-1 to TRBJ2-1; the DNA was not compared with TRBD2, the D call given in the table. TRBV21-1 is a recognized pseudogene. There are 16 residues in the CDR3. This CDR3 reads CASSKKPGLHYNEQFF. CDR3 nucleotide sequence: TGTGCCAGCAGCAAGAAACCGGGACTCCACTACAATGAGCAGTTCTTC.

The V gene is TRBV5-1, the J gene TRBJ2-7, with TRBD2 as a possible D gene (6 bases). The CDR3 extends over 13 amino acids. Germline CDR1 is SGHRS and CDR2 is YFSETQ. Between the trimmed V and J ends, which lost 3 bases and 6 bases, there was a span of 13 bases. The DNA of the CDR3 is TGCGCCAGCAGCTCCGTGGGGGGACCCGAGCAGTACTTC. Its translation is CASSSVGGPEQYF. The entire variable domain, with the rest obtained from reference TRBV5-1 and TRBJ2-7, is as follows: KAGVTQTPRYLIKTRGQQVTLSCSPISGHRSVSWYQQTPGQGLQFLFEYFSETQRNKGNFPGRFSGRQFSNSRSEMNVSTLELGDSALYLCASSSVGGPEQYFGPGTRLTVT.

The chain employs TRBV29-1 and TRBJ1-1, with D unclear. CDR1 is SQVTM, CDR2 ANQGSEA, per germline. The CDR3 totals 11 residues. CDR3: CSHTDGSEAFF. The CDR3 nucleotides read TGCAGTCATACCGATGGCTCTGAAGCTTTCTTT. Together with reference TRBV29-1 and TRBJ1-1, the CDR3 gives the full variable domain: SAVISQKPSRDICQRGTSLTIQCQVDSQVTMMFWYRQQPGQSLTLIATANQGSEATYESGFVIDKFPISRPNLTFSTLTVSNMSPEDSSIYLCSHTDGSEAFFGQGTRLTVV.

V gene TRBV28 combines with J gene TRBJ2-1; either TRBD1 or TRBD2 may fit D (5 bases each). There are 17 residues in the CDR3. Germline CDR1 and CDR2: MDHEN and SYDVKM. V lost 5 bases to trimming and J lost 0 bases, with 17 bases between them. The CDR3 is CASSPPGSRRSYNEQFF. The CDR3 region has the DNA TGTGCCAGCAGTCCCCCAGGGAGCCGTCGCTCCTACAATGAGCAGTTCTTC.

The rearrangement links TRBV12-3 or TRBV12-4 to TRBJ2-5; D unclear. The CDR3 spans 13 residues. The germline V and J ends were trimmed by 5 bases and 5 bases, with 12 bases remaining between them. The CDR3: CASSPKTRETQYF. The CDR3 nucleotides are TGTGCCAGCAGTCCCAAAACACGGGAGACCCAGTACTTC.

This clonotype was seen only once. The DNA of the CDR3 is TGTGCCAGCAGCTTCCCCCGATATGGGGGCAGAGAGACCCAGTACTTC. Translation: CASSFPRYGGRETQYF. The chain joins TRBV7-2 to TRBJ2-5; D may be TRBD1 (6 bases). The V gene lost 3 bases and the J gene lost 4 bases, with 18 bases spanning the gap. This CDR3 spans 16 amino acids. CDR1 is SGHTA and CDR2 is FQGNSA in the germline V gene. The complete variable domain, with remaining parts taken from reference TRBV7-2 and TRBJ2-5, reads GAGVSQSPSNKVTEKGKDVELRCDPISGHTALYWYRQSLGQGLEFLIYFQGNSAPDKSGLPSDRFSAERTGGSVSTLTIQRTQQEDSAVYLCASSFPRYGGRETQYFGPGTRLLVL.

This rearrangement joins TRBV7-2 to TRBJ1-2; D ambiguous. The V end lost 5 bases, the J end lost 1 base, and 5 bases lay between the germline ends. Germline V CDR1 and CDR2: SGHTA, FQGNSA. The CDR3 covers 12 residues. The CDR3 bases are TGTGCCAGCAGCAAGAATAACTATGGCTACACCTTC. This translates into CASSKNNYGYTF. Full variable domain (remainder filled in from reference TRBV7-2 and TRBJ1-2): GAGVSQSPSNKVTEKGKDVELRCDPISGHTALYWYRQSLGQGLEFLIYFQGNSAPDKSGLPSDRFSAERTGGSVSTLTIQRTQQEDSAVYLCASSKNNYGYTFGSGTRLTVV.

The V call is TRBV5-1, the J call TRBJ2-7, with D uncertain. CDR1 SGHRS and CDR2 YFSETQ come from the germline V gene. The V and J ends lost 1 base and 7 bases respectively, with 12 bases between them. The CDR3 runs to 13 residues. CDR3 sequence reads: CASSLFTMEEQYF. In DNA form, the CDR3 reads TGCGCCAGCAGCTTGTTTACGATGGAAGAGCAGTACTTC. The full variable domain, with the rest looked up from reference TRBV5-1 and TRBJ2-7, is KAGVTQTPRYLIKTRGQQVTLSCSPISGHRSVSWYQQTPGQGLQFLFEYFSETQRNKGNFPGRFSGRQFSNSRSEMNVSTLELGDSALYLCASSLFTMEEQYFGPGTRLTVT.

This chain connects TRBV10-3 to TRBJ2-1; D is undetermined. This CDR3 is 14 amino acids long. V was trimmed by 6 bases and J by 5 bases, leaving 14 bases between them. Germline values: CDR1 ENHRY, CDR2 SYGVKD. This CDR3 reads CAISPTRGDNEQFF. The CDR3 coding sequence is TGTGCCATCAGCCCCACACGAGGAGACAATGAGCAGTTCTTC.

This clonotype has just one count. The V and J genes are TRBV28 and TRBJ2-7; 7 nucleotides line up with TRBD1. CDR3 length: 15 residues. Trimming removed 3 bases from V and 1 base from J; junction bases left unmatched: 6. Germline CDR1 and CDR2: MDHEN and SYDVKM. For the CDR3, the DNA is TGTGCCAGCAGTTTTCCCGGGACAGCATCCTACGAGCAGTACTTC. Amino acid sequence: CASSFPGTASYEQYF.

In the case of this clonotype: A read error may account for a junction end that differs from germline. This chain connects TRBV5-1 to TRBJ2-1, with 10 bases identical to TRBD2. CDR1 is SGHRS and CDR2 is YFSETQ in the germline V gene. The CDR3 spans 17 residues. CDR3 DNA sequence: TGCGCCAGCAGCCCCTTTAGCGGGAGGAGCTCCTGCAATGAGCAGTTCTTC. Its protein is CASSPFSGRSSCNEQFF.